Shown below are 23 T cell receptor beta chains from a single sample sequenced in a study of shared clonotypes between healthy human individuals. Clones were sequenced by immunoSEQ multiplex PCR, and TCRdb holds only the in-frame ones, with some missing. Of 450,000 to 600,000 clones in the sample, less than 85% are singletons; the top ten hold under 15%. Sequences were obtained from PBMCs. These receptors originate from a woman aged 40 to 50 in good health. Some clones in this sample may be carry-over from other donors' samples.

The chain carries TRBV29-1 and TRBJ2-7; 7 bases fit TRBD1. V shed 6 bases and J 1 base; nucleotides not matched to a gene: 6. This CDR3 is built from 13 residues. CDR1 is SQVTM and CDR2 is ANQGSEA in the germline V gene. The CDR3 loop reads CSVLQGNSYEQYF. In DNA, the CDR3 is TGCAGCGTCTTACAGGGGAATTCCTACGAGCAGTACTTC.

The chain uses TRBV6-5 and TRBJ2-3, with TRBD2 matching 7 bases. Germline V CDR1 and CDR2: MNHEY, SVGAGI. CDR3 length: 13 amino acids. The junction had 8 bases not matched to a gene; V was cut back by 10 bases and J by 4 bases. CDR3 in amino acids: CATQRDVADTQYF. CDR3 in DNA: TGTGCCACCCAGCGGGACGTGGCAGATACGCAGTATTTT.

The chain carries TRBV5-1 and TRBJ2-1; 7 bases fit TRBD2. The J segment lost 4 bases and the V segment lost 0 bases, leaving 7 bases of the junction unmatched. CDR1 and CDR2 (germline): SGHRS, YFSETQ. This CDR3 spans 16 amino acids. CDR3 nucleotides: TGCGCCAGCAGCTTGGGGAACAGCGGGAATTACAATGAGCAGTTCTTC. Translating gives CASSLGNSGNYNEQFF.

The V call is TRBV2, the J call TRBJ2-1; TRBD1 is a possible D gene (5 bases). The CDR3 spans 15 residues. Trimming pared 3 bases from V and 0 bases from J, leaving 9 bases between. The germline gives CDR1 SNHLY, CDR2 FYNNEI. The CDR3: CASSDRQYSYNEQFF. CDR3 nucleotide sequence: TGTGCCAGCAGTGATAGACAGTACTCCTACAATGAGCAGTTCTTC.

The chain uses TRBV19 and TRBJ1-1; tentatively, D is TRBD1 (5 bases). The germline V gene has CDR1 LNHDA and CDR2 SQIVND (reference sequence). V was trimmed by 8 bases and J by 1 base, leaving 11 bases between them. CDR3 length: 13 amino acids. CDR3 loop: CASWGRTNTEAFF. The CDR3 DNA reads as TGTGCCAGTTGGGGCAGAACGAACACTGAAGCTTTCTTT. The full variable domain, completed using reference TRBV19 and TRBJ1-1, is DGGITQSPKYLFRKEGQNVTLSCEQNLNHDAMYWYRQDPGQGLRLIYYSQIVNDFQKGDIAEGYSVSREKKESFPLTVTSAQKNPTAFYLCASWGRTNTEAFFGQGTRLTVV.

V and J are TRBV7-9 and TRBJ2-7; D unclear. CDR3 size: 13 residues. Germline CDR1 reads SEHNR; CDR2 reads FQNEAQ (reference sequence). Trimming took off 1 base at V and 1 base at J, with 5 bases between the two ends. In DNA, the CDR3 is TGTGCCAGCAGCTTAGACAGTTCCTACGAGCAGTACTTC. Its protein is CASSLDSSYEQYF.

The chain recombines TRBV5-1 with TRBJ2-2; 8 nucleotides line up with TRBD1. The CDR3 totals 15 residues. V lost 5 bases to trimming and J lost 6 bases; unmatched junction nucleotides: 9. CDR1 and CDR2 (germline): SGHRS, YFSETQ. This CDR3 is CASRERQGASGELFF. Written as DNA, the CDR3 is TGCGCCAGCAGGGAAAGGCAGGGGGCGTCCGGGGAGCTGTTTTTT.

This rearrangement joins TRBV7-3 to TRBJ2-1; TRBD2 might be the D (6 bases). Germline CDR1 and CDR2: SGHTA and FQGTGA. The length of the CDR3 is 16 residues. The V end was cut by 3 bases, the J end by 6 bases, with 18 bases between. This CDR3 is CASSLNPGLTLNEQFF. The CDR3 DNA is TGTGCCAGCAGCTTGAACCCGGGACTTACCCTCAATGAGCAGTTCTTC.

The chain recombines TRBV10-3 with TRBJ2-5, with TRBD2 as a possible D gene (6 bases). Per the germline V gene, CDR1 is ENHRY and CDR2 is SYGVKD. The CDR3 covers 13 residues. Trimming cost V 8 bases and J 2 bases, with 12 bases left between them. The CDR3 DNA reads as TGTGCCATCGCGGCGGGGCGACAAGAGACCCAGTACTTC. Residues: CAIAAGRQETQYF.

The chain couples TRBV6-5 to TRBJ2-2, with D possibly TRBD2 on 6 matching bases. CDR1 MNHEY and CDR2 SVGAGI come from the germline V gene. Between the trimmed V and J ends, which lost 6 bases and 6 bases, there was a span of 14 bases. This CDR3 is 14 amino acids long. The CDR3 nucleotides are TGTGCCAGCAGACAGACTAGTTTTTCCGGGGAGCTGTTTTTT. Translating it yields CASRQTSFSGELFF.

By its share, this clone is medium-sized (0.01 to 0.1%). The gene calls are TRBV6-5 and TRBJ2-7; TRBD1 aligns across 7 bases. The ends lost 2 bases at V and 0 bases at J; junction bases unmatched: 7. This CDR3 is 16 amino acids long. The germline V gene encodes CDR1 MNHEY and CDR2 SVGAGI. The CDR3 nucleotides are TGTGCCAGCAGTTACGGGACCCCAGGGGGCTCCTACGAGCAGTACTTC. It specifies CASSYGTPGGSYEQYF.

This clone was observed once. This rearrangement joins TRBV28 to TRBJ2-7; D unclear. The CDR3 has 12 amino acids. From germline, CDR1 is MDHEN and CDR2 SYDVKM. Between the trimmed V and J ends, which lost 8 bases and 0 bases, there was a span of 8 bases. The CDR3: CASLRNSYEQYF. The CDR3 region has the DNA TGTGCCAGCCTTAGAAACTCCTACGAGCAGTACTTC.

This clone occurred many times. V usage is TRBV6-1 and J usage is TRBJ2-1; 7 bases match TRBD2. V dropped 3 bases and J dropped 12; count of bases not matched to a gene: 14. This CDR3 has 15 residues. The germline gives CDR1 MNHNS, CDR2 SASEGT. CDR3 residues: CASSEVLSGAVGQFF. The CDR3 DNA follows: TGTGCCAGCAGTGAGGTCCTCAGCGGGGCGGTTGGGCAGTTCTTC.

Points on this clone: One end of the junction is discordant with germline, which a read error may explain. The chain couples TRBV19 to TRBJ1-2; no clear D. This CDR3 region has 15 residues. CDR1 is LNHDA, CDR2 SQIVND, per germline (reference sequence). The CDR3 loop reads CASSIGGELGYGYTF. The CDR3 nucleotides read TGTGCCAGTAGCATAGGCGGCGAGCTGGGGTATGGCTACACCTTC.

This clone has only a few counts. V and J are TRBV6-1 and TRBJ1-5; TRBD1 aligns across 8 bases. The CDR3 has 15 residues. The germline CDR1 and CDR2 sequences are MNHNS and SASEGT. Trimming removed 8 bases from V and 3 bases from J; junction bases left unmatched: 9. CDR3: CASWGGDRFNQPQHF. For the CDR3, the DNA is TGTGCCAGCTGGGGGGGGGACAGGTTCAATCAGCCCCAGCATTTT.

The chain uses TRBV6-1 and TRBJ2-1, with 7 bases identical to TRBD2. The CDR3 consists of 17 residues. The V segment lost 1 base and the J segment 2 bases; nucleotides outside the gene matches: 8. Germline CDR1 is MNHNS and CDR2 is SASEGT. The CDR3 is CASSEVGAGAPYNEQFF. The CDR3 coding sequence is TGTGCCAGCAGTGAAGTAGGGGCGGGAGCCCCCTACAATGAGCAGTTCTTC.

The DNA of the CDR3 is TGTGCCAGCAGGTTAGGGGGCGCGCTGGAGACCCAGTACTTC. Its translation is CASRLGGALETQYF. The J gene is TRBJ2-5, the V gene TRBV5-4, with 7 bases that match TRBD1. This CDR3 has 14 amino acids. The V segment lost 5 bases and the J segment 5 bases; nucleotides outside the gene matches: 9. Germline loops: CDR1 SGHNT, CDR2 YYREEE (reference sequence). The full variable domain, its missing parts supplied by reference TRBV5-4 and TRBJ2-5, is ETGVTQSPTHLIKTRGQQVTLRCSSQSGHNTVSWYQQALGQGPQFIFQYYREEENGRGNFPPRFSGLQFPNYSSELNVNALELDDSALYLCASRLGGALETQYFGPGTRLLVL.

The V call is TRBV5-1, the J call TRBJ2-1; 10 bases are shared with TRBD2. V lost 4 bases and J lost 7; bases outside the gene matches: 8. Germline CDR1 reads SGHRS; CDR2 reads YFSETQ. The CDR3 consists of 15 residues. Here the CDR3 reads CASSRTGTSANEQFF. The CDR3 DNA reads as TGCGCCAGCAGCAGAACCGGGACTAGCGCGAATGAGCAGTTCTTC.

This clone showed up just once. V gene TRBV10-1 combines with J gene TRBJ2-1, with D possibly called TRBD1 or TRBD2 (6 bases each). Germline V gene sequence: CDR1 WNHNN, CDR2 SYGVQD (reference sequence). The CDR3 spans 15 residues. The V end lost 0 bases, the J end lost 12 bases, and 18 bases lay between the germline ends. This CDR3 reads CASSESGRGTWLQFF. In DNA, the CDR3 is TGCGCCAGCAGTGAGTCGGGAAGGGGGACTTGGTTGCAGTTCTTC.

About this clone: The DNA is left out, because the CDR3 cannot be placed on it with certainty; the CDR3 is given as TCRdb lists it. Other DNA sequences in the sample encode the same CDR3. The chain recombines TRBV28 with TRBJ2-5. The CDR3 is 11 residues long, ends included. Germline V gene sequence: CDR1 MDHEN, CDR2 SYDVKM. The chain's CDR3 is CASSFLETQYF.

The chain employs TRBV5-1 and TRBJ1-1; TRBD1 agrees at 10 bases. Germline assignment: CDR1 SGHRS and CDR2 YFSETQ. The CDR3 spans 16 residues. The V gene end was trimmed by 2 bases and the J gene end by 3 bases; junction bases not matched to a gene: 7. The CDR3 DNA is TGCGCCAGCAGCTTCCAGACCGGGACAGGGGACACTGAAGCTTTCTTT. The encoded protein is CASSFQTGTGDTEAFF.

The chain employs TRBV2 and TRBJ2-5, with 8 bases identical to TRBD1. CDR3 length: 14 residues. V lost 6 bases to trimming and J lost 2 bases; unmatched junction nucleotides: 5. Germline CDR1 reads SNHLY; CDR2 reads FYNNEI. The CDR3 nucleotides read TGTGCCAGCAGCGCAGGGACAGGACAAGAGACCCAGTACTTC. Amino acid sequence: CASSAGTGQETQYF. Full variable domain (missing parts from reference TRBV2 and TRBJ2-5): EPEVTQTPSHQVTQMGQEVILRCVPISNHLYFYWYRQILGQKVEFLVSFYNNEISEKSEIFDDQFSVERPDGSNFTLKIRSTKLEDSAMYFCASSAGTGQETQYFGPGTRLLVL.

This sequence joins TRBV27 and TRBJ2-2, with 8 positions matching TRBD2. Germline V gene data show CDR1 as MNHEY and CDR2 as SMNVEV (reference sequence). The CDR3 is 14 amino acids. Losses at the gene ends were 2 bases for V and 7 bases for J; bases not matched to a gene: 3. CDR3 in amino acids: CASSLAGGIGELFF. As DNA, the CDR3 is TGTGCCAGCAGTTTAGCGGGAGGTATCGGGGAGCTGTTTTTT.